Shown below are 19 T cell receptor beta chains from a single sample sequenced in a study of T cell repertoires in cytomegalovirus infection. TCRdb fed the reads into MiXCR, producing one record per CDR3 protein. The data show about 260,000 distinct CDR3 sequences, roughly 13% seen once. Sequenced: PBMCs. The receptors were gathered from a human donor in good health (CMV status not recorded). Some clones in this sample may be carry-over from other donors' samples.

This chain links TRBV29-1 with TRBJ2-3; 13 bases are shared with TRBD2. The CDR3 has 15 amino acids. Germline trimming cut 6 bases from V and 6 bases from J; bases unmatched to any gene: 9. Per germline, CDR1 SQVTM and CDR2 ANQGSEA. CDR3 DNA sequence: TGCAGCGTGGATGGACTAGCGGGAGACTGGGATACGCAGTATTTT. The encoded protein is CSVDGLAGDWDTQYF.

The chain couples TRBV6-1 to TRBJ2-7, with 7 bases lining up with TRBD1. The ends lost 5 bases at V and 5 bases at J; junction bases unmatched: 6. This CDR3 spans 13 amino acids. Germline CDR1 is MNHNS and CDR2 is SASEGT. The CDR3 bases are TGTGCCAGCAGTCCGACAGGGTTCAACGAGCAGTACTTC. The encoded protein is CASSPTGFNEQYF.

This sequence joins TRBV20-1 and TRBJ2-4, with D perhaps assigned TRBD1 or TRBD2 (5 bases each). The length of the CDR3 is 19 residues. The germline V gene has CDR1 DFQATT and CDR2 SNEGSKA (reference sequence). V was trimmed by 5 bases and J by 0 bases, leaving 26 bases between them. In nucleotides, the CDR3 is TGCAGTGCTGTCAGGGACCCCATTCCTCGGACCCCAGCCAAAAACATTCAGTACTTC. Residues: CSAVRDPIPRTPAKNIQYF.

This clonotype was detected a few times. The V gene is TRBV6-2 or TRBV6-3, the J gene TRBJ2-7, with 7 positions matching TRBD2. Germline assignment: CDR1 MNHEY and CDR2 SVGEGT. J gave up 3 bases and V 7 bases, and 9 bases lay outside the gene matches. This CDR3 contains 14 residues. CDR3 loop: CASINSGNNYEQYF. CDR3 in DNA: TGTGCCAGCATCAACAGCGGGAACAACTACGAGCAGTACTTC.

This clonotype was recorded many times. The chain uses TRBV7-2 and TRBJ2-1, with D maybe TRBD1 (5 bases). This CDR3 contains 13 residues. Trimming took off 5 bases at V and 6 bases at J, with 11 bases between the two ends. Germline CDR1 is SGHTA and CDR2 is FQGNSA. The CDR3 DNA reads as TGTGCCAGCAGCACCCAGGGTGTCAATGAGCAGTTCTTC. It translates to CASSTQGVNEQFF.

This clonotype appeared many times. The chain joins TRBV11-3 to TRBJ2-1; 7 bases line up with TRBD2. The CDR3 has 12 amino acids. V shed 3 bases and J 8 bases; nucleotides not matched to a gene: 1. The V gene's germline CDR1 is SGHNT and CDR2 YENEEA. In DNA, the CDR3 is TGTGCCAGCAGCTTCACTAGCGATGAGCAGTTCTTC. It specifies CASSFTSDEQFF.

There are a few counts of this clonotype. The rearrangement links TRBV19 to TRBJ2-7, with D possibly TRBD1 on 6 matching bases. V was clipped by 3 bases and J by 5 bases, with 11 bases between them. The V gene's germline CDR1 is LNHDA and CDR2 SQIVND (reference sequence). This CDR3 is built from 13 residues. CDR3 loop: CASSMPRGHEQYF. DNA for the CDR3: TGTGCCAGTAGTATGCCCAGGGGCCACGAGCAGTACTTC.

The V call is TRBV6-5, the J call TRBJ2-2, with 11 bases that match TRBD1. Germline V gene data show CDR1 as MNHEY and CDR2 as SVGAGI. J gave up 7 bases and V 8 bases, and 12 bases lay outside the gene matches. There are 16 residues in the CDR3. The CDR3 DNA reads TGTGCCAGCTATAGGGCCGGGACAGGGGGTATCGGGGAGCTGTTTTTT. It translates to CASYRAGTGGIGELFF.

This chain joins TRBV6-6 and TRBJ2-1; TRBD1 matches 7 bases. After removal of 7 bases from V and 3 bases from J, the junction contained 6 bases not matched to a gene. CDR1 is MNHNY and CDR2 is SVGAGI in the germline V gene (reference sequence). The CDR3 extends over 14 amino acids. The CDR3 protein is CASTSGTVYNEQFF. CDR3 DNA: TGTGCCAGCACCTCTGGGACAGTCTACAATGAGCAGTTCTTC.

V and J are TRBV29-1 and TRBJ2-5; the D gene is possibly TRBD2 (6 bases). Germline assignment: CDR1 SQVTM and CDR2 ANQGSEA. The CDR3 runs to 15 residues. Trimming cost V 8 bases and J 2 bases, with 21 bases left between them. The CDR3 sequence is CSFHGGTPRQETQYF. CDR3 in DNA: TGCAGCTTCCACGGGGGAACTCCACGTCAAGAGACCCAGTACTTC.

The gene calls are TRBV5-4 and TRBJ2-3; D might be TRBD2 (8 bases). CDR1 is SGHNT, CDR2 YYREEE, per germline (reference sequence). The CDR3 runs 13 residues. In DNA, the CDR3 is TGTGCAGCAGCGGGAGACAGGGCAGATACGCAGTATTTT. Its protein is CAAAGDRADTQYF.

The genes are TRBV11-2 and TRBJ2-1; weak D call: TRBD1 (5 bases). Germline V CDR1 and CDR2: SGHAT, FQNNGV. Trimming left V 3 bases short and J 3 bases short, with 9 bases between. This CDR3 region has 14 residues. The CDR3 coding sequence is TGTGCCAGCAGCTTGATGCAGGGCTACAATGAGCAGTTCTTC. This sequence encodes CASSLMQGYNEQFF.

The chain has TRBV28 and TRBJ1-3; D not certain. CDR1 is MDHEN and CDR2 is SYDVKM in the germline V gene. This CDR3 spans 15 amino acids. The ends were cut back, 4 bases at V and 1 base at J, with 11 bases in the middle. The CDR3 nucleotides read TGTGCCAGCAGTTCGGACGGATGGTCTGGAAACACCATATATTTT. This gives the protein CASSSDGWSGNTIYF.

This clonotype was counted only a few times. The chain carries TRBV29-1 and TRBJ1-1; the D is unclear. From germline, CDR1 is SQVTM and CDR2 ANQGSEA. V lost 6 bases and J 1 base, leaving 12 bases between the germline ends. The CDR3 covers 13 residues. The CDR3 reads CSVKTWANTEAFF. CDR3 sequence (DNA): TGCAGCGTCAAAACATGGGCGAACACTGAAGCTTTCTTT. The variable domain in full, completed from reference TRBV29-1 and TRBJ1-1, reads SAVISQKPSRDICQRGTSLTIQCQVDSQVTMMFWYRQQPGQSLTLIATANQGSEATYESGFVIDKFPISRPNLTFSTLTVSNMSPEDSSIYLCSVKTWANTEAFFGQGTRLTVV.

Many counts were recorded for this clonotype. The chain links TRBV11-2 to TRBJ2-5, with TRBD1 identical over 8 bases. Per germline, CDR1 SGHAT and CDR2 FQNNGV. CDR3 size: 14 residues. V shed 4 bases, J shed 10 bases, and the junction held 11 bases outside the gene matches. CDR3 DNA sequence: TGTGCCAGCAGCTCGATAGCAGGGGGCCGCCGCCAGTACTTC. It yields the protein CASSSIAGGRRQYF.

A word on this clonotype: The junction shows a germline mismatch at one end, possibly a read error. The J gene is TRBJ1-2, the V gene TRBV5-6; 12 bases agree with TRBD1. CDR1 and CDR2 (germline): SGHDT, YYEEEE. The CDR3 runs 17 residues. The CDR3 region is CASSDRDRGRTVYGHTF. CDR3 bases: TGTGCCAGCAGCGACCGGGACAGGGGGCGGACGGTCTATGGCCACACCTTC.

This clonotype was counted at least ten times. The junction shows a germline mismatch at one end, possibly a read error. This chain links TRBV12-3 or TRBV12-4 with TRBJ1-1, with D possibly being TRBD1 (6 bases). The CDR3 sequence is 14 residues long. The DNA of the CDR3 is TGTGCCAGCAGTTTACGGGGGCGGAACGCTGAAGCTTTCTTT. Translation gives CASSLRGRNAEAFF.

This chain uses TRBV29-1 with TRBJ2-7, with TRBD1 as a possible D gene (6 bases). The germline V gene encodes CDR1 SQVTM and CDR2 ANQGSEA. The ends were cut back, 6 bases at V and 7 bases at J, with 19 bases in the middle. The CDR3 is made up of 13 amino acids. The CDR3 sequence: CSVSTGTLGEQYF. CDR3 bases: TGCAGCGTCAGCACAGGGACCTTGGGGGAGCAGTACTTC.

This clonotype was counted many times. CDR3 in DNA: TGTGCCAGCAGCTCGGACAGCAATTCACCCCTCCACTTT. Translating gives CASSSDSNSPLHF. The chain carries TRBV7-9 and TRBJ1-6, with a possible D match to TRBD1 (6 bases). The germline CDR1 and CDR2 sequences are SEHNR and FQNEAQ (reference sequence). The V end lost 4 bases, the J end lost 7 bases, and 8 bases lay between the germline ends. The CDR3 is made up of 13 amino acids.